The entry below describes one T cell receptor beta chain. The antigen is not known. This sample was included in a study of cytotoxic CD8 clonotypes in ibrutinib-treated CLL. Overall study findings and caveats: Patients showed higher baseline clonality than age-matched healthy donors, and it tracked circulating CD8+ T-cell counts.

Profiled with immunoSEQ multiplex PCR; TCRdb holds only in-frame clones, not every one. Of approximately 190,000 clones listed, about three quarters are singletons. Trimming took 8 bases from V and 2 from J, leaving 16 bases between them. This CDR3 comprises 14 residues. The germline V gene encodes CDR1 MNHNS and CDR2 SASEGT. This TCR came from a human donor with chronic lymphocytic leukemia. The V and J genes are TRBV6-1 and TRBJ2-7; possibly TRBD1 for D (5 bases). Material: PBMCs, obtained after 12 months of ibrutinib treatment. CDR3 DNA sequence: TGTGCCAGCGGTGCTTCCAGGGTTGCCTACGAGCAGTACTTC. Amino acid sequence: CASGASRVAYEQYF.